Listed here are 9 T cell receptor beta chains from one sample, sequenced in a study of blood T cell repertoires in COVID-19. The protocol was immunoSEQ multiplex PCR, while the TCRdb copy is restricted to in-frame clones and leaves out a portion. Among under 350,000 clones listed, approximately 89% were seen once. The specimen was PBMCs or T cells enriched from blood (not recorded which). These receptors were obtained from a woman aged 18 to 35 who had recovered from COVID-19.

The chain joins TRBV28 to TRBJ2-5, with D perhaps TRBD1 (6 bases). CDR1 and CDR2 (germline): MDHEN, SYDVKM. V was pared by 2 bases and J by 1 base, with 14 bases between. This CDR3 has 16 amino acids. The CDR3 loop reads CASSLSKGVGQETQYF. As DNA, the CDR3 is TGTGCCAGCAGTTTAAGTAAGGGGGTGGGCCAAGAGACCCAGTACTTC.

The chain couples TRBV21-1 to TRBJ2-5; the table assigns TRBD1, which was not confirmed against the DNA. TRBV21-1 is a pseudogene locus. The CDR3 spans 17 residues. The CDR3 DNA is TGTGCCAGCAGCAAAGCCTGGTTGACAGGGGGCGGAGAGACCCAGTACTTC. Translation: CASSKAWLTGGGETQYF.

With respect to this clone: This same CDR3 is encoded by further DNA sequences in the sample. For the CDR3, the DNA is TGTGCCAGCTCACCGACCGGCGGGTATGGCTACACCTTC. Residues: CASSPTGGYGYTF. This chain uses TRBV18 with TRBJ1-2, with unresolved D. The germline V gene encodes CDR1 KGHSH and CDR2 LQKENI. CDR3 length: 13 residues. The V end was cut by 3 bases, the J end by 5 bases, with 10 bases between.

This sequence joins TRBV6-5 and TRBJ2-1; TRBD2 matches at 8 bases. After removal of 8 bases from V and 7 bases from J, the junction contained 7 bases not matched to a gene. The CDR3 spans 13 residues. Germline V gives CDR1 MNHEY, CDR2 SVGAGI. This CDR3 reads CASYREGQNEQFF. CDR3 DNA sequence: TGTGCCAGCTATCGGGAGGGCCAGAATGAGCAGTTCTTC.

The CDR3, as DNA: TGCAGCGTTGACCGGACAGGGAGATCCTACAATGAGCAGTTCTTC. Translation gives CSVDRTGRSYNEQFF. This chain uses TRBV29-1 with TRBJ2-1; 8 bases line up with TRBD1. The CDR3 has 15 residues. Germline V gene data show CDR1 as SQVTM and CDR2 as ANQGSEA. Trimming at V came to 3 bases and at J to 1 base, leaving 5 bases not matched to a gene.

The V gene is TRBV28, the J gene TRBJ2-5; 9 nucleotides align to TRBD2. The ends lost 5 bases at V and 2 bases at J; junction bases unmatched: 9. The CDR3 runs 16 residues. Per germline, CDR1 MDHEN and CDR2 SYDVKM. DNA for the CDR3: TGTGCCAGCAGTCCTCAGGGACTAGCTATACAAGAGACCCAGTACTTC. It codes for CASSPQGLAIQETQYF.

The V call is TRBV9, the J call TRBJ2-6; 7 bases are a match to TRBD1. CDR3 length equals 20 residues. V lost 4 bases and J lost 3; bases outside the gene matches: 19. Germline V gene sequence: CDR1 SGDLS, CDR2 YYNGEE. CDR3 amino acids: CASSINRGRSPNNGANVLTF. In DNA form, the CDR3 reads TGTGCCAGCAGCATTAACAGGGGCCGCTCCCCAAATAATGGGGCCAACGTCCTGACTTTC.

The genes are TRBV18 and TRBJ2-3; 8 bases line up with TRBD1. J was trimmed by 4 bases and V by 3 bases; bases with no gene match: 3. This CDR3 is built from 14 residues. Germline-derived CDR1 and CDR2 are KGHSH and LQKENI. The CDR3 sequence is CASSPRGRADTQYF. CDR3 nucleotides: TGTGCCAGCTCACCCAGGGGGCGGGCAGATACGCAGTATTTT.

The V gene is TRBV7-2, the J gene TRBJ2-7; possibly TRBD2 for D (6 bases). CDR3 size: 14 residues. The germline V and J ends were trimmed by 6 bases and 6 bases, with 18 bases remaining between them. Looked up from germline, CDR1 is SGHTA and CDR2 is FQGNSA. The CDR3 is CASSTDPSAREQYF. The CDR3 DNA follows: TGTGCCAGCAGTACGGACCCTAGCGCTCGCGAGCAGTACTTC.